Shown below are 20 T cell receptor beta chains from a single sample sequenced in a study of shared clonotypes between healthy human individuals. Profiling relied on immunoSEQ multiplex PCR, and the TCRdb table lists in-frame clones only, not all of them. The sample consists of about 710,000 clones, about 80% of them appearing once. The source material was memory CD4+ T cells sorted from blood. Sample subset: CD45RA-negative fraction. These receptors came from a woman aged 25 to 39 in good health.

The rearrangement links TRBV5-4 to TRBJ1-4, with a tentative D call TRBD1 (5 bases). The CDR3 totals 15 residues. Trimming removed 5 bases at V and 0 bases at J, with 11 bases between. Per the germline V gene, CDR1 is SGHNT and CDR2 is YYREEE (reference sequence). The DNA for the CDR3 is TGTGCCAGCAGGAAGACAGTTTCAACTAATGAAAAACTGTTTTTT. The encoded protein is CASRKTVSTNEKLFF.

This clone was detected once. The genes are TRBV7-9 and TRBJ1-4; tentatively, D is TRBD1 (5 bases). The V gene lost 3 bases and the J gene lost 5 bases, with 10 bases spanning the gap. In germline, CDR1 is SEHNR, CDR2 FQNEAQ (reference sequence). The CDR3 is 14 amino acids. The CDR3 loop is CASSFDGGNEKLFF. The CDR3 DNA reads as TGTGCCAGCAGCTTCGATGGGGGGAATGAAAAACTGTTTTTT.

The chain recombines TRBV6-4 with TRBJ2-5; D not resolved. V lost 0 bases to trimming and J lost 6 bases, with 11 bases between them. CDR3 size: 14 residues. The V gene's germline CDR1 is MRHNA and CDR2 SNTAGT. CDR3: CASSDSIRQKTQYF. The CDR3 DNA follows: TGTGCCAGCAGTGACTCCATACGGCAAAAGACCCAGTACTTC.

The chain employs TRBV25-1 and TRBJ2-5; 8 nucleotides line up with TRBD1. CDR1 is MGHDK, CDR2 SYGVNS, per germline. The CDR3 sequence is 17 residues long. The V gene end was trimmed by 8 bases and the J gene end by 4 bases; junction bases not matched to a gene: 18. Here the CDR3 DNA reads TGTGCCAGCTCTCGGACAGGGACGGGAGACCCCCGAGAGACCCAGTACTTC. Its protein is CASSRTGTGDPRETQYF.

The chain employs TRBV11-1 and TRBJ2-1, with 9 bases that match TRBD2. After removal of 4 bases from V and 6 bases from J, the junction contained 7 bases not matched to a gene. Germline V gives CDR1 SGHAT, CDR2 FQDESV (reference sequence). This CDR3 is built from 15 residues. CDR3 in amino acids: CASSSPLAGTNEQFF. The CDR3, as DNA: TGTGCCAGCAGCTCCCCGCTAGCGGGAACCAATGAGCAGTTCTTC.

The rearrangement links TRBV2 to TRBJ1-4, with D perhaps matching TRBD1 (5 bases). Germline CDR1 is SNHLY and CDR2 is FYNNEI. Trimming stripped 2 bases from V and 8 bases from J, with 12 bases between. CDR3 length: 14 residues. Written as DNA, the CDR3 is TGTGCCAGCAGTGAACGGGGGTCTCGGGAAAAACTGTTTTTT. It codes for CASSERGSREKLFF.

This CDR3 reads CASSSSSWEGETQYF. CDR3 bases: TGTGCCAGCAGCTCCTCCTCCTGGGAGGGAGAGACCCAGTACTTC. This chain joins TRBV7-9 and TRBJ2-5; TRBD2 aligns across 7 bases. CDR3 length equals 15 residues. Germline V gene lookup returns CDR1 SEHNR and CDR2 FQNEAQ (reference sequence). Germline trimming cut 4 bases from V and 4 bases from J; bases unmatched to any gene: 9.

The chain joins TRBV5-4 to TRBJ2-7, with 10 bases lining up with TRBD1. Germline assignment: CDR1 SGHNT and CDR2 YYREEE (reference sequence). This CDR3 has 15 residues. Germline trimming cut 2 bases from V and 1 base from J; bases unmatched to any gene: 3. CDR3: CASSLVGQGSYEQYF. In DNA, the CDR3 is TGTGCCAGCAGCTTAGTGGGACAGGGGTCCTACGAGCAGTACTTC.

The chain employs TRBV5-1 and TRBJ2-2, with D hard to call. This CDR3 is 12 amino acids long. Germline V gives CDR1 SGHRS, CDR2 YFSETQ. Trimming removed 8 bases at V and 5 bases at J, with 10 bases between. The CDR3 here is CASWVGTGELFF. CDR3 DNA sequence: TGCGCCAGTTGGGTCGGTACCGGGGAGCTGTTTTTT.

The rearrangement joins TRBV6-1 to TRBJ2-2, with D possibly matching TRBD2 (5 bases). V lost 6 bases and J lost 1, with 6 bases in between. Per germline, CDR1 MNHNS and CDR2 SASEGT. The length of the CDR3 is 13 residues. The CDR3 sequence: CASREENTGELFF. In nucleotides, the CDR3 is TGTGCCAGCAGGGAGGAGAACACCGGGGAGCTGTTTTTT.

The chain uses TRBV5-5 and TRBJ1-2, with TRBD1 as a possible D gene (6 bases). Between the trimmed V and J ends, which lost 5 bases and 2 bases, there was a span of 16 bases. The CDR3 consists of 15 residues. Looked up from germline, CDR1 is SGHKS and CDR2 is YYEKEE (reference sequence). The CDR3 loop is CASSGRDISNYGYTF. Written as DNA, the CDR3 is TGTGCCAGCAGTGGCCGGGACATTTCAAACTATGGCTACACCTTC.

This chain connects TRBV6-1 to TRBJ2-1; TRBD1 is a possible D gene (6 bases). Trimming took 6 bases from V and 7 from J, leaving 16 bases between them. This CDR3 region has 14 residues. Looked up from germline, CDR1 is MNHNS and CDR2 is SASEGT. For the CDR3, the DNA is TGTGCCAGCAGACGGACAGATACGGGAAATGAGCAGTTCTTC. Its protein is CASRRTDTGNEQFF.

This chain links TRBV7-9 with TRBJ2-3; no definite D call. The ends were cut back, 1 base at V and 9 bases at J, with 5 bases in the middle. The CDR3 consists of 11 residues. From germline, CDR1 is SEHNR and CDR2 FQNEAQ (reference sequence). The CDR3 DNA is TGTGCCAGCAGCTTAGGCCAAACGCAGTATTTT. It yields the protein CASSLGQTQYF.

The chain couples TRBV29-1 to TRBJ1-1; D unclear. The CDR3 is 10 residues long. Trimming left V 7 bases short and J 2 bases short, with 5 bases between. Germline V CDR1 and CDR2: SQVTM, ANQGSEA. The CDR3 bases are TGCAGCGGATATAACACTGAAGCTTTCTTT. Translated, it gives CSGYNTEAFF.

The CDR3 DNA reads TGTGCCAGCAGCAGGGGAAACACAGATACGCAGTATTTT. It specifies CASSRGNTDTQYF. This sequence joins TRBV28 and TRBJ2-3, with D tentatively TRBD1 (6 bases). The ends were cut back, 6 bases at V and 2 bases at J, with 9 bases in the middle. This CDR3 region has 13 residues. Germline CDR1 is MDHEN and CDR2 is SYDVKM.

The rearrangement joins TRBV30 to TRBJ1-5; no clear D. V was shortened by 2 bases and J by 2 bases, with 19 bases between the two germline ends. The V gene's germline CDR1 is GTSNPN and CDR2 SVGIG (reference sequence). The CDR3 contains 17 residues. This chain's CDR3 is CAWSPPRRAGGNQPQHF. The CDR3 DNA follows: TGTGCCTGGAGTCCCCCCAGGAGGGCCGGGGGCAATCAGCCCCAGCATTTT.

The chain combines TRBV6-1 with TRBJ2-7; D is unclear. Germline V lookup: CDR1 MNHNS, CDR2 SASEGT. This CDR3 has 12 amino acids. The V and J ends lost 8 bases and 2 bases respectively, with 10 bases between them. The CDR3 sequence: CASGKSTYEQYF. The CDR3 DNA sequence: TGTGCCAGCGGTAAAAGTACCTACGAGCAGTACTTC.

This clone has a single count. The chain employs TRBV6-6 and TRBJ2-5, with D possibly called TRBD1 or TRBD2 (5 bases each). The CDR3 totals 15 residues. Germline CDR1 is MNHNY and CDR2 is SVGAGI (reference sequence). The ends were cut back, 6 bases at V and 1 base at J, with 15 bases in the middle. As DNA, the CDR3 is TGTGCCAGCAGCCAGGGAGAGGGAGCCCAAGAGACCCAGTACTTC. This gives the protein CASSQGEGAQETQYF.

The count of this clone is one. The genes are TRBV7-9 and TRBJ2-5; 14 nucleotides align to TRBD2. Unmatched junction bases numbered 8, after V lost 6 bases and J lost 5 bases. Germline V lookup: CDR1 SEHNR, CDR2 FQNEAQ (reference sequence). The CDR3 runs to 16 residues. CDR3 sequence reads: CASRLGTSGSRETQYF. The CDR3 DNA reads as TGTGCCAGCAGATTGGGGACTAGCGGGAGTCGGGAGACCCAGTACTTC.

The chain links TRBV7-2 to TRBJ1-2; 7 nucleotides line up with TRBD1. The length of the CDR3 is 13 residues. Trimming at V came to 9 bases and at J to 0 bases, leaving 4 bases not matched to a gene. The germline V gene has CDR1 SGHTA and CDR2 FQGNSA. The CDR3 bases are TGTGCCAGTCGGGACAGAGCTAACTATGGCTACACCTTC. Residues: CASRDRANYGYTF.